Listed below are T cell receptor beta chains from one sample, sequenced in a study of blood T cell repertoires in COVID-19. Profiled with immunoSEQ multiplex PCR; TCRdb holds only in-frame clones, not every one. The sample yields 95,000 to 100,000 clones, 75% to 85% seen once. The material sequenced was peripheral blood. Receptors originate from an elderly woman with active or convalescent COVID-19. The CDR3 runs from the conserved cysteine through the conserved F or W. The order of the fields is V gene, clone size, J gene, D gene, CDR3 protein, CDR3 DNA. D genes are given only for firm matches. Some rows have no size entry. The others give once, few or many, or a class for an expanded clone.

>TRBV27|few|TRBJ1-1|TRBD1
CASSSGQGVPAGTEAFF
TGTGCCAGCAGTTCAGGACAGGGGGTTCCGGCGGGCACTGAAGCTTTCTTT
>TRBV6-5|-|TRBJ1-5|-
CASRYTGSNQPQHF
TGTGCCAGCAGATACACAGGGTCCAATCAGCCCCAGCATTTT
>TRBV5-1|-|TRBJ2-2|TRBD2
CASGATSGIQGAGELFF
TGCGCCAGCGGGGCGACTAGCGGGATTCAGGGTGCCGGGGAGCTGTTTTTT
>TRBV5-4|-|TRBJ1-4|-
CASSLDPRNEKLFF
TGTGCCAGCAGCTTGGACCCGAGGAATGAAAAACTGTTTTTT
>TRBV5-4|once|TRBJ1-4|TRBD1
CASSLDGRGLTNEKLFF
TGTGCCAGCAGCTTGGATGGCAGGGGGCTGACTAATGAAAAACTGTTTTTT
>TRBV4-3|-|TRBJ2-7|TRBD2
CASSQDFASGNYEQYF
TGCGCCAGCAGCCAAGATTTCGCTAGCGGGAACTACGAGCAGTACTTC
>TRBV9|-|TRBJ2-1|-
CASSPGRDYNEQFF
TGTGCCAGCAGCCCCGGCAGGGACTACAATGAGCAGTTCTTC
>TRBV9|once|TRBJ2-1|TRBD1
CASSRDRVDNEQFF
TGTGCCAGTTCCCGGGACAGGGTAGACAATGAGCAGTTCTTC
>TRBV6-5|-|TRBJ1-3|TRBD1
CASSLSGTGAGNTIYF
TGTGCCAGCAGTTTATCCGGGACAGGGGCAGGAAACACCATATATTTT
>TRBV12-3/TRBV12-4|-|TRBJ1-2|-
CASRGLDYGYTF
TGTGCCAGCAGGGGGCTCGACTATGGCTACACCTTC
>TRBV5-1|-|TRBJ2-1|-
CASSPAQGMGDNEQFF
TGCGCCAGCAGCCCGGCGCAGGGGATGGGGGACAATGAGCAGTTCTTC
>TRBV28|-|TRBJ2-3|TRBD2
CASSFLGGNVGTDTQYF
TGTGCCAGCAGTTTTTTGGGGGGGAACGTCGGCACAGATACGCAGTATTTT
>TRBV19|-|TRBJ1-1|-
CASSPGTKYTEAFF
TGTGCCAGTAGCCCCGGGACAAAGTACACTGAAGCTTTCTTT
>TRBV28|-|TRBJ1-1|-
CASSLPGANTEAFF
TGTGCCAGCAGTTTGCCAGGGGCTAACACTGAAGCTTTCTTT
>TRBV19|-|TRBJ2-3|TRBD2
CASSRRLAGGLTDTQYF
TGTGCCAGTAGTCGAAGACTAGCGGGTGGGCTCACAGATACGCAGTATTTT
>TRBV11-2|-|TRBJ2-1|-
CASSLGVGSYNEQFF
TGTGCCAGCAGCCTAGGGGTCGGGTCCTACAATGAGCAGTTCTTC
>TRBV6-5|-|TRBJ2-7|TRBD1
CASRRKTGAIEQYF
TGTGCCAGCAGAAGAAAGACAGGGGCCATCGAGCAGTACTTC
>TRBV29-1|-|TRBJ2-2|-
CSVEAAGPNTGELFF
TGCAGCGTTGAAGCCGCGGGACCGAACACCGGGGAGCTGTTTTTT